This record covers a single TCR beta chain. Its cognate antigen is unknown. The germline V and J ends were trimmed by 5 bases and 0 bases, with 17 bases remaining between them. The CDR3 is made up of 18 amino acids. Germline V gives CDR1 SGHTA, CDR2 FQGNSA. FACS enriched CD8+ TEMRA cells, while bulk CD8+ and CD4+ were negatively isolated. An amount of RNA that ranged from roughly 0.5 to 1 ug was reverse transcribed with random hexamers. TCRdb itself ran the immunoSEQ multiplex PCR reads through MiXCR, one entry per CDR3 protein. The sample lists 70,000 to 75,000 distinct CDR3 sequences, 85% to 95% occurring once. This entry is derived from a study of CD8 T cells in Susac syndrome. Findings of the study overall: Clonal expansion was not seen in any Susac syndrome CD4+ T cell repertoire.

The sequence came from a human donor with Susac syndrome. The source material was CD4+ T cells from PBMCs. The J gene is TRBJ1-6, the V gene TRBV7-2, with a tentative D call TRBD1 (6 bases). The CDR3 spells CASSPKGDHRSYNSPLHF. The CDR3 DNA reads as TGTGCCAGCAGCCCGAAGGGGGACCACCGCTCCTATAATTCACCCCTCCACTTT.